The clone carrying this T cell receptor (beta chain) showed up just a few times. This sample was included in a study of blood T cell repertoires in COVID-19. For the study at large: Nucleic acid was either cDNA or gDNA, and it came from T cells, B-cell-depleted T cells, or PBMCs.

Sequencing was performed with immunoSEQ multiplex PCR; in TCRdb, only in-frame clones are kept and a portion is missing. The sample carries around 250,000 clones, around 83% recorded once. Material for sequencing was peripheral blood. This clonotype was sampled from a young man with active or convalescent COVID-19.

The CDR3 reads CASSEALPGRGNTEAFF. In nucleotides, the CDR3 is TGTGCCAGCAGTGAAGCGCTTCCAGGGAGGGGAAACACTGAAGCTTTCTTT. The J gene is TRBJ1-1, the V gene TRBV2, with D maybe TRBD1 (5 bases). Germline loops: CDR1 SNHLY, CDR2 FYNNEI. CDR3 length: 17 amino acids. Trimming shortened V by 0 bases and J by 2 bases, and 16 bases separated the two germline ends.